This passage covers 25 T cell receptor beta chains from one sample sequenced in a study of cytomegalovirus exposure and HLA in healthy donors. PCR employed 60 Vbeta and 13 Jbeta primers. Assay: immunoSEQ multiplex PCR; the TCRdb copy retains only in-frame clones and omits some. The data show some 170,000 clones, with roughly 80% seen just once and about 4% held by the top ten. Sequencing was performed on PBMCs. Receptor source: a man aged 50 to 59 in good health and CMV-seropositive.

The chain has TRBV25-1 and TRBJ1-1, with TRBD1 matching over 7 bases. Germline V gene sequence: CDR1 MGHDK, CDR2 SYGVNS. Germline trimming cut 6 bases from V and 8 bases from J; bases unmatched to any gene: 12. The CDR3 loop spans 14 amino acids. CDR3 region: CASSGVSPTGEAFF. The CDR3 DNA sequence: TGTGCCAGCAGCGGAGTTTCCCCGACAGGGGAAGCTTTCTTT.

The chain combines TRBV25-1 with TRBJ2-3; the D gene is possibly TRBD2 (5 bases). V gave up 0 bases and J gave up 2 bases, with 12 bases separating them. The CDR3 runs to 16 residues. Per germline, CDR1 MGHDK and CDR2 SYGVNS. The CDR3 protein is CASSEYRTGDTDTQYF. In DNA, the CDR3 is TGTGCCAGCAGTGAATACCGGACTGGGGACACAGATACGCAGTATTTT.

V is TRBV4-3 and J is TRBJ1-2; tentative D call: TRBD1 (5 bases). The CDR3 spans 13 residues. Germline assignment: CDR1 LGHNA and CDR2 YSLEER. V lost 4 bases, J lost 2 bases, and 8 bases lay in between. In DNA, the CDR3 is TGCGCCAGCAGCCCGCGGGACAACTATGGCTACACCTTC. Translation gives CASSPRDNYGYTF.

This clone has a single count. The chain links TRBV28 to TRBJ2-1, with TRBD2 identical over 12 bases. The germline V gene has CDR1 MDHEN and CDR2 SYDVKM. The CDR3 runs 14 residues. V was pared by 5 bases and J by 9 bases, with 5 bases of the junction left unmatched. The CDR3 DNA is TGTGCCAGCAGTGGCCTAGCGGGAGGGCGTGAGCAGTTCTTC. This translates into CASSGLAGGREQFF.

The chain joins TRBV11-2 to TRBJ2-5; a possible D gene is TRBD1 (5 bases). Trimming took off 1 base at V and 5 bases at J, with 11 bases between the two ends. The CDR3 is 14 amino acids. Germline V lookup: CDR1 SGHAT, CDR2 FQNNGV. CDR3 region: CASSLVSGWETQYF. The CDR3 region has the DNA TGTGCCAGCAGCTTAGTGTCAGGGTGGGAGACCCAGTACTTC.

The V call is TRBV9, the J call TRBJ2-7; weak D call: TRBD2 (6 bases). Germline values: CDR1 SGDLS, CDR2 YYNGEE. The CDR3 is 13 amino acids. V was shortened by 2 bases and J by 7 bases, with 13 bases between the two germline ends. The CDR3 sequence is CASSVGGEDEQYF. As DNA, the CDR3 is TGTGCCAGCAGCGTGGGGGGTGAAGATGAGCAGTACTTC.

The chain employs TRBV27 and TRBJ1-5, with 9 bases identical to TRBD1. The germline V gene has CDR1 MNHEY and CDR2 SMNVEV (reference sequence). CDR3 size: 15 residues. J gave up 6 bases and V 6 bases, and 9 bases lay outside the gene matches. The CDR3 loop is CASSPGTGLSQPQHF. As DNA, the CDR3 is TGTGCCAGCAGCCCCGGGACAGGGCTTAGTCAGCCCCAGCATTTT.

The chain combines TRBV2 with TRBJ2-5; D unclear. The CDR3 loop spans 14 amino acids. The V gene's germline CDR1 is SNHLY and CDR2 FYNNEI. V lost 0 bases, J lost 4 bases, and 9 bases lay in between. The DNA of the CDR3 is TGTGCCAGCAGTGAAGCGCCGGTCTTAGAGACCCAGTACTTC. This gives the protein CASSEAPVLETQYF.

J is TRBJ1-1 and V is TRBV6-6, with TRBD1 identical over 8 bases. Trimming took 6 bases from V and 4 from J; bases not matched to a gene: 7. CDR1 is MNHNY, CDR2 SVGAGI, per germline (reference sequence). CDR3 length: 14 amino acids. The CDR3 DNA follows: TGTGCCAGCAGCACGACAGGGGACGGCACTGAAGCTTTCTTT. Protein sequence: CASSTTGDGTEAFF.

V usage is TRBV5-4 and J usage is TRBJ1-1; TRBD1 matches at 9 bases. The CDR3 consists of 16 residues. The trim removed 3 bases at V and 1 base at J, leaving 7 bases unmatched. The V gene's germline CDR1 is SGHNT and CDR2 YYREEE (reference sequence). The CDR3 region has the DNA TGTGCCAGCAGCTGGACAGGGGTCGCGAGGAACACTGAAGCTTTCTTT. It is translated as CASSWTGVARNTEAFF.

The V and J genes are TRBV11-2 and TRBJ2-3; D is ambiguous. The germline V gene has CDR1 SGHAT and CDR2 FQNNGV. Trimming left V 1 base short and J 5 bases short, with 10 bases between. CDR3 size: 14 residues. CDR3 bases: TGTGCCAGCAGCTTAGTCGGAGTTGGAGATACGCAGTATTTT. Protein sequence: CASSLVGVGDTQYF.

V and J are TRBV7-9 and TRBJ2-7; D is possibly TRBD1 (5 bases). Germline assignment: CDR1 SEHNR and CDR2 FQNEAQ (reference sequence). Trimming took 5 bases from V and 1 from J, leaving 15 bases between them. The CDR3 sequence is 15 residues long. The CDR3 bases are TGTGCCAGCAGCGCAGACAGCGCCCCTTCCTACGAGCAGTACTTC. Translating gives CASSADSAPSYEQYF. Full variable domain (rest looked up from reference TRBV7-9 and TRBJ2-7): DTGVSQNPRHKITKRGQNVTFRCDPISEHNRLYWYRQTLGQGPEFLTYFQNEAQLEKSRLLSDRFSAERPKGSFSTLEIQRTEQGDSAMYLCASSADSAPSYEQYFGPGTRLTVT.

The V call is TRBV27, the J call TRBJ2-7; 7 bases line up with TRBD2. This CDR3 has 17 amino acids. Germline trimming cut 8 bases from V and 3 bases from J; bases unmatched to any gene: 19. The germline gives CDR1 MNHEY, CDR2 SMNVEV (reference sequence). CDR3 nucleotides: TGTGCCAGCGCTTCCCCCGCGGGACGACTAGCAAGCTACGAGCAGTACTTC. Protein product: CASASPAGRLASYEQYF.

V usage is TRBV6-5 and J usage is TRBJ1-2; 8 nucleotides match TRBD1. Germline V gives CDR1 MNHEY, CDR2 SVGAGI. The CDR3 loop spans 12 amino acids. With V trimmed by 5 bases and J by 7 bases, 3 bases remained unmatched. DNA for the CDR3: TGTGCCAGCAGTCGCGGACAGGGTGGCTACACCTTC. Its translation: CASSRGQGGYTF.

The J gene is TRBJ2-7, the V gene TRBV19; a possible D gene is TRBD2 (6 bases). There are 15 residues in the CDR3. Germline CDR1 reads LNHDA; CDR2 reads SQIVND (reference sequence). Trimming removed 4 bases from V and 0 bases from J, with 13 bases in between. DNA of the CDR3: TGTGCCAGTAGTAACCGGGGAGGTAGCTCCTACGAGCAGTACTTC. Translated: CASSNRGGSSYEQYF.

This chain uses TRBV10-3 with TRBJ1-1; D gene uncertain. Germline CDR1 is ENHRY and CDR2 is SYGVKD. V gave up 0 bases and J gave up 7 bases, with 12 bases separating them. The CDR3 length is 14 residues. CDR3 nucleotides: TGTGCCATCAGTGAGTCGGGCTTCGGGGATGAAGCTTTCTTT. It yields the protein CAISESGFGDEAFF.

The rearrangement uses TRBV7-8 and TRBJ2-2, with 8 bases matching TRBD2. Looked up from germline, CDR1 is SGHVS and CDR2 is FQNEAQ. Trimming cost V 5 bases and J 5 bases; bases outside gene matches: 7. The CDR3 is 15 amino acids. The CDR3 reads CASSKSGLGTGELFF. The CDR3 coding sequence is TGTGCCAGCAGCAAATCGGGACTAGGAACCGGGGAGCTGTTTTTT.

The gene calls are TRBV18 and TRBJ2-3; 12 bases are a match to TRBD2. The CDR3 covers 16 residues. The V and J ends lost 5 bases and 2 bases, in that order; junction bases with no gene match: 5. In germline, CDR1 is KGHSH, CDR2 LQKENI. The chain's CDR3 is CASSFGLAGTTDTQYF. The CDR3 DNA follows: TGTGCCAGCTCATTCGGACTAGCGGGGACCACAGATACGCAGTATTTT. Together with reference TRBV18 and TRBJ2-3, the CDR3 gives the full variable domain: NAGVMQNPRHLVRRRGQEARLRCSPMKGHSHVYWYRQLPEEGLKFMVYLQKENIIDESGMPKERFSAEFPKEGPSILRIQQVVRGDSAAYFCASSFGLAGTTDTQYFGPGTRLTVL.

This clone was observed a handful of times. The chain carries TRBV7-2 and TRBJ2-5; D gene uncertain. The J call may be in error: the DNA end matches TRBJ2-7 better. This CDR3 comprises 11 residues. Germline V gene sequence: CDR1 SGHTA, CDR2 FQGNSA. CDR3 DNA sequence: TGTGCCAGCAGCTTGCGATACGAGCAGTACTTC. Its translation is CASSLRYEQYF.

This chain links TRBV7-9 with TRBJ1-1; unclear D gene. The CDR3 extends over 15 amino acids. Germline V gives CDR1 SEHNR, CDR2 FQNEAQ (reference sequence). V dropped 4 bases and J dropped 0 bases, with 12 bases sitting between them. CDR3 region: CASSSPRIMNTEAFF. CDR3 DNA: TGTGCCAGCAGCTCACCGCGGATCATGAACACTGAAGCTTTCTTT.

The chain links TRBV11-2 to TRBJ2-1, with D possibly TRBD1 on 6 matching bases. V was clipped by 6 bases and J by 8 bases, with 20 bases between them. Germline V gene data show CDR1 as SGHAT and CDR2 as FQNNGV. There are 15 residues in the CDR3. The CDR3 is CASSQISAGGDEQFF. The CDR3 DNA follows: TGTGCCAGCAGTCAAATCTCGGCTGGGGGCGATGAGCAGTTCTTC.

The V call is TRBV5-1, the J call TRBJ1-4, with 8 bases lining up with TRBD1. CDR1 is SGHRS, CDR2 YFSETQ, per germline. V shed 6 bases, J shed 7 bases, and the junction held 8 bases outside the gene matches. CDR3 length: 14 amino acids. The CDR3 DNA reads as TGCGCCAGCACCAGGGGGCGGGAAGGTGAAAAACTGTTTTTT. It codes for CASTRGREGEKLFF.

This clone showed up just once. This chain joins TRBV4-2 and TRBJ2-1; possibly TRBD1 for D (5 bases). From germline, CDR1 is LGHNA and CDR2 YNFKEQ. The CDR3 length is 14 residues. Between the trimmed V and J ends, which lost 1 base and 9 bases, there was a span of 13 bases. CDR3 nucleotide sequence: TGTGCCAGCAGCCAAGGGATGGGGCCAGGTGAGCAGTTCTTC. Protein sequence: CASSQGMGPGEQFF.

This chain links TRBV30 with TRBJ1-3, with 7 bases that match TRBD1. The CDR3 length is 15 residues. V trimming: 0 bases; J trimming: 4 bases; junction bases outside the gene matches: 6. The germline V gene encodes CDR1 GTSNPN and CDR2 SVGIG (reference sequence). CDR3 in amino acids: CAWSVEAGGGNTIYF. The CDR3 coding sequence is TGTGCCTGGAGTGTAGAGGCAGGGGGAGGAAACACCATATATTTT.

The chain joins TRBV9 to TRBJ1-4, with D tentatively TRBD1 (5 bases). The V gene lost 4 bases and the J gene lost 8 bases, with 21 bases spanning the gap. The CDR3 runs to 16 residues. CDR1 SGDLS and CDR2 YYNGEE come from the germline V gene. The chain's CDR3 is CASSTPPRQGREKLFF. DNA for the CDR3: TGTGCCAGCAGCACCCCCCCTCGGCAGGGAAGGGAAAAACTGTTTTTT. Filled out from reference TRBV9 and TRBJ1-4, the complete variable domain reads DSGVTQTPKHLITATGQRVTLRCSPRSGDLSVYWYQQSLDQGLQFLIQYYNGEERAKGNILERFSAQQFPDLHSELNLSSLELGDSALYFCASSTPPRQGREKLFFGSGTQLSVL.